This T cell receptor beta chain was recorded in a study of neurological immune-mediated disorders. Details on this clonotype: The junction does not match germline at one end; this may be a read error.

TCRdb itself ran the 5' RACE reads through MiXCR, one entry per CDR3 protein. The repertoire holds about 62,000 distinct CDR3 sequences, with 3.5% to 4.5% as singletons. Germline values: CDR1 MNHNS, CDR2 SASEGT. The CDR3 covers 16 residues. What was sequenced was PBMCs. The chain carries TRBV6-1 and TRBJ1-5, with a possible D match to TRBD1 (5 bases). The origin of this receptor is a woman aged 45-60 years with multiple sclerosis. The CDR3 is CASSDRVLSGVQPQNF. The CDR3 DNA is TGTGCCAGCAGTGACAGGGTCCTTAGCGGGGTTCAGCCCCAGAATTTT.